This record concerns one TCR beta chain sequence. The antigen is not known. The data derive from a study of response to subunit inactivated influenza vaccine. TCRdb re-analysed the RT-PCR reads in MiXCR, keeping a single row per CDR3 protein. The table shows a few hundred thousand distinct CDR3 sequences, with 9.5% to 13% occurring only once. General study results and limits: After each seasonal influenza vaccination, few new T cells are recruited, the authors suggested.

The receptor comes from a man aged 45-65 years who received an inactivated influenza vaccine. Sequencing was performed on PBMCs from blood, taken 45 days after vaccination.

The CDR3: CASSKAAHNRGSTDTQYF. Written as DNA, the CDR3 is TGTGCCAGCAGCAAAGCCGCCCACAACAGGGGAAGCACAGATACGCAGTATTTT. The chain recombines TRBV6-1 with TRBJ2-3; TRBD1 matches at 7 bases. V dropped 6 bases and J dropped 0; count of bases not matched to a gene: 15. The CDR3 contains 18 residues. In germline, CDR1 is MNHNS, CDR2 SASEGT.